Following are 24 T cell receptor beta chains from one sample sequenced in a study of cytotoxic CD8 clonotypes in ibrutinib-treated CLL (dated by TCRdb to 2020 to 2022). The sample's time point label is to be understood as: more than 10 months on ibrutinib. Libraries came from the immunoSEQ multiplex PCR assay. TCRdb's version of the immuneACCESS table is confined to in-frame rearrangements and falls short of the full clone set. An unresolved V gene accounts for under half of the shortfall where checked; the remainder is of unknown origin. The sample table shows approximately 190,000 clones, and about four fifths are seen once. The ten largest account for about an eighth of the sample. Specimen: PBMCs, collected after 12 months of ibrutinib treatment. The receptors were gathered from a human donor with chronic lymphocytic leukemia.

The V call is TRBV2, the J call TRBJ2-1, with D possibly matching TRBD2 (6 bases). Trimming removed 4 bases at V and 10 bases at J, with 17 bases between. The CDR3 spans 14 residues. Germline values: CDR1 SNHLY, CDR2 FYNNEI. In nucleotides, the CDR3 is TGTGCCAGCAGTGTCGAGACTAGTGTGAGCGAGCAGTTCTTC. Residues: CASSVETSVSEQFF.

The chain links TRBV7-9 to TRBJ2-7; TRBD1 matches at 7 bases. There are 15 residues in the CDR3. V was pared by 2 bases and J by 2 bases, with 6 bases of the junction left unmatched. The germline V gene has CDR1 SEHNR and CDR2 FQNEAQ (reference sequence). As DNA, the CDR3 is TGTGCCAGCAGCTTACACAGGGGCCGGGCCTACGAGCAGTACTTC. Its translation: CASSLHRGRAYEQYF.

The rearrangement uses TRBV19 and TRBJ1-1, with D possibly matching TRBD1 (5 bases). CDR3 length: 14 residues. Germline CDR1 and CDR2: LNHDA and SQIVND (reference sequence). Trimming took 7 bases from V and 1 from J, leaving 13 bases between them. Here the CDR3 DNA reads TGTGCCAGTATCCCGGGACGGCGGAACACTGAAGCTTTCTTT. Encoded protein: CASIPGRRNTEAFF.

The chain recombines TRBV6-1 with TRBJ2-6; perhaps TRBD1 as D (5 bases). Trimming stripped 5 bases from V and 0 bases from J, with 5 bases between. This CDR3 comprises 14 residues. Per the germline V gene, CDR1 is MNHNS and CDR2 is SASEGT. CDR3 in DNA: TGTGCCAGCAGTAGGGGCTCTGGGGCCAACGTCCTGACTTTC. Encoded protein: CASSRGSGANVLTF.

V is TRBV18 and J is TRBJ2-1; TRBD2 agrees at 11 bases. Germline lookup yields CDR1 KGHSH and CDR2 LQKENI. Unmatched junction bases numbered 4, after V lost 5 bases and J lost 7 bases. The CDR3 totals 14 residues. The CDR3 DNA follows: TGTGCCAGCTCAACTAGCGGGAGCAGTAATGAGCAGTTCTTC. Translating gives CASSTSGSSNEQFF. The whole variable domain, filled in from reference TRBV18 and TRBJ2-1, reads NAGVMQNPRHLVRRRGQEARLRCSPMKGHSHVYWYRQLPEEGLKFMVYLQKENIIDESGMPKERFSAEFPKEGPSILRIQQVVRGDSAAYFCASSTSGSSNEQFFGPGTRLTVL.

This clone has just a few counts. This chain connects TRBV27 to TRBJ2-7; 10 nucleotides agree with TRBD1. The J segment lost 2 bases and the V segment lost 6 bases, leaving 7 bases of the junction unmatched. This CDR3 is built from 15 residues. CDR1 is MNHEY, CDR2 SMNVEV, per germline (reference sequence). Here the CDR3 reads CASSARGQGTYEQYF. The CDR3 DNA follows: TGTGCCAGCAGCGCTAGGGGACAGGGGACCTACGAGCAGTACTTC.

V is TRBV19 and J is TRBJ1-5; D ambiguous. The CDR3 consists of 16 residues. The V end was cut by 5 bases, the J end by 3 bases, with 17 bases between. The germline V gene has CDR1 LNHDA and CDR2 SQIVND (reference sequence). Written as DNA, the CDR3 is TGTGCCAGTAGTGCCCGACCTCGGCGGGTCAATCAGCCCCAGCATTTT. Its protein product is CASSARPRRVNQPQHF.

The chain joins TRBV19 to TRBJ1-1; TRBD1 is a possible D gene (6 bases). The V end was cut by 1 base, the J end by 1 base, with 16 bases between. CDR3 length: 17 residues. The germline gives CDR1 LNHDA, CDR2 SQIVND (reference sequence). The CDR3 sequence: CASSIGPPWGQNTEAFF. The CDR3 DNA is TGTGCCAGTAGTATAGGCCCCCCCTGGGGACAGAACACTGAAGCTTTCTTT.

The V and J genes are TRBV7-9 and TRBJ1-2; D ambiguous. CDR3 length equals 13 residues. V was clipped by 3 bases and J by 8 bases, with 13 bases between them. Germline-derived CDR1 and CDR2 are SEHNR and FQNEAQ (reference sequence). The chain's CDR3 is CASSFGEVLGYTF. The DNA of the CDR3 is TGTGCCAGCAGCTTTGGCGAGGTTCTCGGCTACACCTTC.

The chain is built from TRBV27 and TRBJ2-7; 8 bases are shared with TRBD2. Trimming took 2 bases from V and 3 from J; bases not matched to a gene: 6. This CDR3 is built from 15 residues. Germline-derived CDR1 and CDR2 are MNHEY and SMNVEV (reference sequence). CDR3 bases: TGTGCCAGCAGTTTACACGGGGGGGCGTTCTACGAGCAGTACTTC. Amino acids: CASSLHGGAFYEQYF.

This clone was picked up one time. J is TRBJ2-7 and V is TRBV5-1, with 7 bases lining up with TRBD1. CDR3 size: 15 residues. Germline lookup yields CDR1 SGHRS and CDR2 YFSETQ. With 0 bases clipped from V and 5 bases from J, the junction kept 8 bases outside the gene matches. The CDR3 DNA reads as TGCGCCAGCAGCTTGGGACAGGGCTATCTGGACGAGCAGTACTTC. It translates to CASSLGQGYLDEQYF.

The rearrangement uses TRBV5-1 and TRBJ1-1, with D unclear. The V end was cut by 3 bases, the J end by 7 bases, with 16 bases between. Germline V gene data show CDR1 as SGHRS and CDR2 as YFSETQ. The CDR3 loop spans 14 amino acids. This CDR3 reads CASSSLGEGVEAFF. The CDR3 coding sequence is TGCGCCAGCAGCTCGCTTGGAGAGGGTGTTGAAGCTTTCTTT. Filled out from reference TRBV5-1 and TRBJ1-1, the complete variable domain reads KAGVTQTPRYLIKTRGQQVTLSCSPISGHRSVSWYQQTPGQGLQFLFEYFSETQRNKGNFPGRFSGRQFSNSRSEMNVSTLELGDSALYLCASSSLGEGVEAFFGQGTRLTVV.

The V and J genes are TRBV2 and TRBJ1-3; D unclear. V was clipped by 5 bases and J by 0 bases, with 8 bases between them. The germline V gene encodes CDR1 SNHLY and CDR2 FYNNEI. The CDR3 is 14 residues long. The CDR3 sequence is CASSHGYSGNTIYF. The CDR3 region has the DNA TGTGCCAGCAGTCATGGGTACTCTGGAAACACCATATATTTT. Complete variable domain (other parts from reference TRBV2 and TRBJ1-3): EPEVTQTPSHQVTQMGQEVILRCVPISNHLYFYWYRQILGQKVEFLVSFYNNEISEKSEIFDDQFSVERPDGSNFTLKIRSTKLEDSAMYFCASSHGYSGNTIYFGEGSWLTVV.

CDR3 in amino acids: CASSYSSGQGQETQYF. The CDR3 DNA sequence: TGTGCCAGCAGTTACTCTTCCGGACAGGGTCAAGAGACCCAGTACTTC. The gene calls are TRBV6-5 and TRBJ2-5; 8 bases align to TRBD1. CDR1 and CDR2 (germline): MNHEY, SVGAGI. Unmatched junction bases numbered 5, after V lost 0 bases and J lost 2 bases. This CDR3 region has 16 residues.

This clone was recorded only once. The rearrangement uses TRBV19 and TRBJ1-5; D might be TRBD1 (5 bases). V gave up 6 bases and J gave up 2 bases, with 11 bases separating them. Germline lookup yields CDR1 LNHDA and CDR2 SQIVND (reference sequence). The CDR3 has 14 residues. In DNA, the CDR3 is TGTGCCAGTAGGGTAAGGGGAGGCAATCAGCCCCAGCATTTT. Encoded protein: CASRVRGGNQPQHF.

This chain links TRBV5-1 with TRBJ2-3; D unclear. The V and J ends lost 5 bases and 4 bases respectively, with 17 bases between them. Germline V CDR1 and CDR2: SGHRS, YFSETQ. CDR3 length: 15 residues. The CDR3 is CASSYLGWSSDTQYF. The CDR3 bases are TGCGCCAGCAGTTACCTAGGTTGGAGCTCAGATACGCAGTATTTT.

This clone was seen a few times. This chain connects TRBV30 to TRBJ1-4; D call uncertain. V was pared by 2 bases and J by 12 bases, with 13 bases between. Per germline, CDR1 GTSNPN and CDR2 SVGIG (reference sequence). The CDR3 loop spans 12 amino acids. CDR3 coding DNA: TGTGCCTGGAGTTTGATTAAAGAGGAACTGTTTTTT. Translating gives CAWSLIKEELFF. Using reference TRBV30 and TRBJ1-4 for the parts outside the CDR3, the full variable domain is SQTIHQWPATLVQPVGSPLSLECTVEGTSNPNLYWYRQAAGRGLQLLFYSVGIGQISSEVPQNLSASRPQDRQFILSSKKLLLSDSGFYLCAWSLIKEELFFGSGTQLSVL.

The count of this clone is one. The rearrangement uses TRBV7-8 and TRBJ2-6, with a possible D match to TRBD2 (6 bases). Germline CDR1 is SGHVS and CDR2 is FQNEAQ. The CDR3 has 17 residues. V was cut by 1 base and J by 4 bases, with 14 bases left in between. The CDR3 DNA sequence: TGTGCCAGCAGCTTAGTAACGGGAGTGGGAGGGGCCAACGTCCTGACTTTC. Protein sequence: CASSLVTGVGGANVLTF.

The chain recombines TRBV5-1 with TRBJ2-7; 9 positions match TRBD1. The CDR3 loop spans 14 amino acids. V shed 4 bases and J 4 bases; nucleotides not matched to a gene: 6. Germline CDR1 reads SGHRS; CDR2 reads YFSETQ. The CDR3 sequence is CASSMGQGGYEQYF. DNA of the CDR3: TGCGCCAGCAGCATGGGACAGGGAGGATACGAGCAGTACTTC.

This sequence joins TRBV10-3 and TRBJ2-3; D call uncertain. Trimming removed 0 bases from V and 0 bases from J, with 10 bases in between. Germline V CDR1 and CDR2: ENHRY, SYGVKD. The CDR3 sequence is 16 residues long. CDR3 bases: TGTGCCATCAGTGAGTCTCAGCTCTCTAGCACAGATACGCAGTATTTT. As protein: CAISESQLSSTDTQYF.

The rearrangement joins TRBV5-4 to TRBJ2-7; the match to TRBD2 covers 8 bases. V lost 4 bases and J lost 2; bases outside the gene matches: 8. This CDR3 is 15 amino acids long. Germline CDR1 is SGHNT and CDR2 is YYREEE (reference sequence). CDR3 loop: CASSPSAGAPYEQYF. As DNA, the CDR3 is TGTGCCAGCAGCCCCTCAGCGGGGGCGCCCTACGAGCAGTACTTC.

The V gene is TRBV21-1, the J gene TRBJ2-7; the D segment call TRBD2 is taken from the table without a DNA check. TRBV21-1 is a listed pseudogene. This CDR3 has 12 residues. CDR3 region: CASFLSSYEQYF. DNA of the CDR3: TGTGCCAGCTTTCTAAGCTCCTACGAGCAGTACTTC.

CDR3 sequence reads: CASSFGRQGTGSYEQYF. The CDR3 DNA is TGCGCCAGCAGCTTTGGGCGACAGGGGACGGGATCCTACGAGCAGTACTTC. The V and J genes are TRBV5-1 and TRBJ2-7; TRBD1 matches 8 bases. After removal of 2 bases from V and 1 base from J, the junction contained 11 bases not matched to a gene. CDR1 is SGHRS, CDR2 YFSETQ, per germline. The CDR3 runs 17 residues. The full variable domain, rest sourced from reference TRBV5-1 and TRBJ2-7, is KAGVTQTPRYLIKTRGQQVTLSCSPISGHRSVSWYQQTPGQGLQFLFEYFSETQRNKGNFPGRFSGRQFSNSRSEMNVSTLELGDSALYLCASSFGRQGTGSYEQYFGPGTRLTVT.

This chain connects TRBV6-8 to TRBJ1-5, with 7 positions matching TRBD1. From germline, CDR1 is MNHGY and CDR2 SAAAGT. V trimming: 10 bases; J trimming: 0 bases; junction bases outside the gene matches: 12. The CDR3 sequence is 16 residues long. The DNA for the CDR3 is TGTGCCACGCAGGGGGGGACTAAATATAGCAATCAGCCCCAGCATTTT. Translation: CATQGGTKYSNQPQHF.